The next 27 T cell receptor beta chains were all read from a single sample in a study of blood T cell repertoires in COVID-19. Method: immunoSEQ multiplex PCR; TCRdb's copy keeps in-frame clones and lacks some. The table records around 250,000 clones, about 80% of them present only once. The sample consisted of PBMCs or T cells enriched from blood (not recorded which). The source of these receptors is a man aged 50 to 59 who had recovered from COVID-19.

The rearrangement uses TRBV28 and TRBJ1-5; D remains unclear. Trimming removed 4 bases at V and 1 base at J, with 11 bases between. The germline V gene has CDR1 MDHEN and CDR2 SYDVKM. The CDR3 spans 15 residues. CDR3 amino acids: CASSSPGISNQPQHF. CDR3 nucleotides: TGTGCCAGCAGTTCCCCCGGGATCAGCAATCAGCCCCAGCATTTT.

V and J are TRBV7-2 and TRBJ2-3, with 8 bases matching TRBD2. V dropped 2 bases and J dropped 1; count of bases not matched to a gene: 5. Germline-derived CDR1 and CDR2 are SGHTA and FQGNSA. This CDR3 region has 16 residues. The CDR3 region is CASSLTSGSRTDTQYF. CDR3 coding DNA: TGTGCCAGCAGCTTAACGAGCGGGAGTCGCACAGATACGCAGTATTTT.

V is TRBV5-1 and J is TRBJ2-4; 11 bases are a match to TRBD1. In germline, CDR1 is SGHRS, CDR2 YFSETQ. This CDR3 has 16 residues. Trimming at V came to 0 bases and at J to 10 bases, leaving 9 bases not matched to a gene. The CDR3 protein is CASSLGNSGTGGIQYF. The CDR3 coding sequence is TGCGCCAGCAGCTTGGGAAATTCCGGGACAGGGGGAATTCAGTACTTC.

The chain recombines TRBV29-1 with TRBJ2-1; TRBD2 matches at 14 bases. Per germline, CDR1 SQVTM and CDR2 ANQGSEA. After removal of 8 bases from V and 6 bases from J, the junction contained 9 bases not matched to a gene. The CDR3 has 15 residues. This CDR3 reads CSSGTSGSGRNEQFF. The CDR3 DNA reads as TGCAGCTCCGGGACTAGCGGGAGCGGGCGCAATGAGCAGTTCTTC.

J is TRBJ2-3 and V is TRBV5-1, with TRBD1 matching over 8 bases. Germline CDR1 and CDR2: SGHRS and YFSETQ. J was trimmed by 2 bases and V by 4 bases; bases with no gene match: 12. CDR3 length: 17 amino acids. CDR3 sequence reads: CASSPIGGTGSTDTQYF. The CDR3 DNA sequence: TGCGCCAGCAGCCCCATTGGCGGGACAGGCTCCACAGATACGCAGTATTTT.

The chain couples TRBV6-2 or TRBV6-3 to TRBJ2-7; 8 nucleotides align to TRBD2. Germline loops: CDR1 MNHEY, CDR2 SVGEGT. The CDR3 totals 17 residues. Trimming at V came to 4 bases and at J to 1 base, leaving 12 bases not matched to a gene. DNA for the CDR3: TGTGCCAGCAGTTCCCCCGGGAGGGTAGGCTATTCCTACGAGCAGTACTTC. Translation gives CASSSPGRVGYSYEQYF.

This clone showed up just once. V gene TRBV3-1 (or the pseudogene TRBV3-2) combines with J gene TRBJ2-5; TRBD2 matches 7 bases. CDR3 length equals 14 residues. Trimming at V came to 1 base and at J to 4 bases, leaving 3 bases not matched to a gene. Germline V gene lookup returns CDR1 LGHDT and CDR2 YNNKEL (reference sequence). The CDR3: CASSQGTSLETQYF. In DNA, the CDR3 is TGTGCCAGCAGCCAAGGGACTAGTTTAGAGACCCAGTACTTC.

J is TRBJ2-7 and V is TRBV2; tentative D call: TRBD2 (5 bases). Germline CDR1 reads SNHLY; CDR2 reads FYNNEI. V was cut by 4 bases and J by 5 bases, with 12 bases left in between. The CDR3 is 13 residues long. CDR3 protein: CASSVRGTHEQYF. In DNA, the CDR3 is TGTGCCAGCAGTGTCCGGGGAACCCACGAGCAGTACTTC.

J is TRBJ1-2 and V is TRBV5-1, with 7 bases that match TRBD1. V lost 5 bases to trimming and J lost 4 bases; unmatched junction nucleotides: 8. Germline CDR1 is SGHRS and CDR2 is YFSETQ. The length of the CDR3 is 14 residues. CDR3 in amino acids: CASRLGTELYGYTF. The CDR3 DNA reads as TGCGCCAGCAGACTCGGGACAGAGCTCTATGGCTACACCTTC.

The chain carries TRBV5-1 and TRBJ1-1; 8 nucleotides align to TRBD1. J lost 1 base, V lost 3 bases, and 5 bases had no gene match. This CDR3 spans 15 amino acids. CDR1 is SGHRS, CDR2 YFSETQ, per germline. In DNA form, the CDR3 reads TGCGCCAGCAGCTCTAAGACAGGGGCGAACACTGAAGCTTTCTTT. Translating gives CASSSKTGANTEAFF.

The chain has TRBV5-4 and TRBJ1-6; the match to TRBD1 covers 8 bases. V gave up 4 bases and J gave up 7 bases; unmatched junction bases: 7. The length of the CDR3 is 15 residues. From germline, CDR1 is SGHNT and CDR2 YYREEE (reference sequence). The CDR3 here is CASSARTGRNSPLHF. The CDR3 region has the DNA TGTGCCAGCAGCGCGCGGACAGGGCGCAATTCACCCCTCCACTTT.

This chain joins TRBV5-1 and TRBJ2-1; possibly TRBD2 for D (7 bases). Germline CDR1 and CDR2: SGHRS and YFSETQ. This CDR3 is built from 16 residues. Trimming shortened V by 4 bases and J by 2 bases, and 16 bases separated the two germline ends. The CDR3, as DNA: TGCGCCAGCAGCCCGGAGGGGGGAGGGACCTACAATGAGCAGTTCTTC. The encoded protein is CASSPEGGGTYNEQFF.

The V gene is TRBV7-2, the J gene TRBJ1-3, with no clear D. The CDR3 length is 15 residues. V was clipped by 4 bases and J by 1 base, with 11 bases between them. Germline CDR1 SGHTA, CDR2 FQGNSA. The CDR3 reads CASSSRTGSGNTIYF. CDR3 in DNA: TGTGCCAGCAGCTCCCGGACTGGGTCTGGAAACACCATATATTTT.

The chain couples TRBV29-1 to TRBJ1-5; TRBD1 agrees at 9 bases. V was pared by 7 bases and J by 7 bases, with 5 bases of the junction left unmatched. Germline V gene data show CDR1 as SQVTM and CDR2 as ANQGSEA. This CDR3 contains 12 residues. The CDR3 DNA is TGCAGCGCTATGGGACAGGGACAGCCCCAGCATTTT. This sequence encodes CSAMGQGQPQHF.

CDR3 in amino acids: CASSPQLAGGSDEQFF. The DNA of the CDR3 is TGTGCCAGTAGTCCCCAACTAGCGGGAGGGTCGGATGAGCAGTTCTTC. V usage is TRBV19 and J usage is TRBJ2-1, with 13 positions matching TRBD2. There are 16 residues in the CDR3. Germline V lookup: CDR1 LNHDA, CDR2 SQIVND (reference sequence). V dropped 5 bases and J dropped 8; count of bases not matched to a gene: 9.

This rearrangement joins TRBV28 to TRBJ1-5; TRBD1 matches 7 bases. Per germline, CDR1 MDHEN and CDR2 SYDVKM. The ends lost 6 bases at V and 6 bases at J; junction bases unmatched: 5. This CDR3 has 13 residues. The CDR3 DNA sequence: TGTGCCAGCAGCCAGACAGGGTCTCAGCCCCAGCATTTT. It yields the protein CASSQTGSQPQHF.

V usage is TRBV19 and J usage is TRBJ1-5, with D perhaps TRBD1 (6 bases). CDR1 LNHDA and CDR2 SQIVND come from the germline V gene (reference sequence). The V gene lost 0 bases and the J gene lost 0 bases, with 15 bases spanning the gap. CDR3 size: 18 residues. The CDR3 loop is CASSIDRGTKFSNQPQHF. CDR3 sequence (DNA): TGTGCCAGTAGTATAGATCGTGGGACAAAGTTTAGCAATCAGCCCCAGCATTTT.

The chain combines TRBV4-1 with TRBJ2-2, with D possibly being TRBD2 (6 bases). The V gene's germline CDR1 is MGHRA and CDR2 YSYEKL. The CDR3 contains 17 residues. Deletions cut 0 bases from V and 6 bases from J, with 17 bases between. CDR3: CASSQDAGPLDAGELFF. The CDR3 DNA reads TGCGCCAGCAGCCAAGATGCGGGACCACTCGACGCCGGGGAGCTGTTTTTT.

V gene TRBV9 combines with J gene TRBJ2-5; 9 bases are a match to TRBD1. In germline, CDR1 is SGDLS, CDR2 YYNGEE. V lost 0 bases to trimming and J lost 4 bases; unmatched junction nucleotides: 10. The CDR3 contains 17 residues. This CDR3 is CASSVGSRQGGGETQYF. The CDR3 region has the DNA TGTGCCAGCAGCGTAGGTAGTAGACAGGGGGGCGGAGAGACCCAGTACTTC.

This clone has a handful of counts. This chain connects TRBV19 to TRBJ2-3; 7 nucleotides line up with TRBD1. Germline V lookup: CDR1 LNHDA, CDR2 SQIVND (reference sequence). V lost 7 bases to trimming and J lost 6 bases; unmatched junction nucleotides: 10. The CDR3 length is 14 residues. CDR3 sequence (DNA): TGTGCCAGTACCCGACAGGGACCGGGTGATACGCAGTATTTT. Translation: CASTRQGPGDTQYF.

This rearrangement joins TRBV7-2 to TRBJ2-3; TRBD1 matches 8 bases. Germline V gene lookup returns CDR1 SGHTA and CDR2 FQGNSA. The CDR3 has 15 amino acids. The junction had 3 bases not matched to a gene; V was cut back by 3 bases and J by 1 base. CDR3 nucleotides: TGTGCCAGCAGCTTCCCGACAGGGGGCACAGATACGCAGTATTTT. Translated, it gives CASSFPTGGTDTQYF. Looking up the rest from reference TRBV7-2 and TRBJ2-3 gives the full variable domain: GAGVSQSPSNKVTEKGKDVELRCDPISGHTALYWYRQSLGQGLEFLIYFQGNSAPDKSGLPSDRFSAERTGGSVSTLTIQRTQQEDSAVYLCASSFPTGGTDTQYFGPGTRLTVL.

V and J are TRBV7-9 and TRBJ2-3; a possible D gene is TRBD2 (5 bases). The ends were cut back, 0 bases at V and 1 base at J, with 5 bases in the middle. This CDR3 region has 14 residues. Germline CDR1 and CDR2: SEHNR and FQNEAQ (reference sequence). The CDR3 loop reads CASSLAGGTDTQYF. CDR3 bases: TGTGCCAGCAGCTTAGCCGGGGGCACAGATACGCAGTATTTT. The whole variable domain, filled in from reference TRBV7-9 and TRBJ2-3, reads DTGVSQNPRHKITKRGQNVTFRCDPISEHNRLYWYRQTLGQGPEFLTYFQNEAQLEKSRLLSDRFSAERPKGSFSTLEIQRTEQGDSAMYLCASSLAGGTDTQYFGPGTRLTVL.

There are many counts of this clone. The rearrangement joins TRBV21-1 to TRBJ2-7; no check of the table's D call, TRBD1, against the DNA was made. TRBV21-1 is labeled a pseudogene. This CDR3 is built from 15 residues. Written as DNA, the CDR3 is TGTGCCAGCAGCAAGCACCTTGGACAGGGAGGCGAGCAGTACTTC. This gives the protein CASSKHLGQGGEQYF.

In its sample, this clone was seen once. The rearrangement uses TRBV5-4 and TRBJ2-1; D perhaps matches TRBD1 (6 bases). The CDR3 loop spans 16 amino acids. Germline assignment: CDR1 SGHNT and CDR2 YYREEE (reference sequence). Trimming stripped 4 bases from V and 4 bases from J, with 18 bases between. CDR3 protein: CASSPSGTSPYNEQFF. DNA of the CDR3: TGTGCCAGCAGCCCGTCCGGGACATCACCATACAATGAGCAGTTCTTC.

The gene calls are TRBV18 and TRBJ2-7, with a weak D call TRBD2 (5 bases). Trimming removed 4 bases at V and 1 base at J, with 17 bases between. CDR3 size: 16 residues. The germline CDR1 and CDR2 sequences are KGHSH and LQKENI. The CDR3 protein is CASSQAYDRGSYEQYF. The CDR3 DNA follows: TGTGCCAGCTCACAAGCTTACGACCGGGGTTCCTACGAGCAGTACTTC.

This chain links TRBV2 with TRBJ2-1, with D maybe TRBD2 (6 bases). Trimming left V 6 bases short and J 7 bases short, with 13 bases between. Germline lookup yields CDR1 SNHLY and CDR2 FYNNEI. The CDR3 has 13 residues. CDR3 region: CASRKTRGNEQFF. The CDR3, as DNA: TGTGCCAGCAGGAAGACCCGGGGGAATGAGCAGTTCTTC.

The rearrangement uses TRBV5-1 and TRBJ2-7; D uncertain. The CDR3 sequence is 12 residues long. Germline V gene lookup returns CDR1 SGHRS and CDR2 YFSETQ. V was cut by 0 bases and J by 6 bases, with 7 bases left in between. CDR3 sequence reads: CASSLDFLEQYF. CDR3 in DNA: TGCGCCAGCAGCTTGGACTTCCTCGAGCAGTACTTC. The complete variable domain, with remaining parts taken from reference TRBV5-1 and TRBJ2-7, reads KAGVTQTPRYLIKTRGQQVTLSCSPISGHRSVSWYQQTPGQGLQFLFEYFSETQRNKGNFPGRFSGRQFSNSRSEMNVSTLELGDSALYLCASSLDFLEQYFGPGTRLTVT.